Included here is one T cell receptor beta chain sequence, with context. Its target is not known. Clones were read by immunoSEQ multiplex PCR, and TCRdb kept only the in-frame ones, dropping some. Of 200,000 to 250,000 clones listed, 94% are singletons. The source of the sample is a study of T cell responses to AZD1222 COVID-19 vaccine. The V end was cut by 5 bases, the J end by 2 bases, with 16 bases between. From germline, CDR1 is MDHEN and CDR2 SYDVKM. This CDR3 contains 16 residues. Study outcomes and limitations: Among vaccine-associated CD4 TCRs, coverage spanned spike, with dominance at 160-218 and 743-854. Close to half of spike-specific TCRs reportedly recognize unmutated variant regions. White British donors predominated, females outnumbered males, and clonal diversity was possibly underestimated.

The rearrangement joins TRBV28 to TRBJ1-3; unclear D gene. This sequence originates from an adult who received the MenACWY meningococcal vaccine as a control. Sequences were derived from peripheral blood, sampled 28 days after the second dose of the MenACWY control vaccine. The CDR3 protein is CASSPPAGSPGNTIYF. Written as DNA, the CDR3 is TGTGCCAGCAGTCCCCCTGCGGGTAGCCCTGGAAACACCATATATTTT.